These 5 T cell receptor beta chains came from one sample sequenced in a study of vaccination and CD4 T cells after COVID-19. These receptors' targets are unknown. Treatment noted: roughly 11-day PBMC culture with coronavirus spike peptide pools or control peptides (ViraFEST assay). An Oncomine TCR Beta short-read assay was used to sequence the DNA from cultured CD4+ T cells. MiXCR, applied by TCRdb to the PCR reads, yields one record per CDR3 protein. The sample carries some 15,000 distinct CDR3 sequences, 40% to 65% recorded once. Here the sequenced sample was CD4+ T cells from blood, cultured in vitro, taken before SARS-CoV-2 vaccination. Receptor source: a human donor who had recovered from COVID-19.

The chain couples TRBV7-3 to TRBJ2-5; D perhaps matches TRBD1 (6 bases). Germline-derived CDR1 and CDR2 are SGHTA and FQGTGA. V lost 5 bases to trimming and J lost 5 bases, with 12 bases between them. CDR3 size: 13 residues. In DNA form, the CDR3 reads TGTGCCAGCAGCCCCCACAGGGCGGAGACCCAGTACTTC. Translating it yields CASSPHRAETQYF.

This clonotype was seen more than once but under ten times. V usage is TRBV27 and J usage is TRBJ2-3; TRBD1 matches 8 bases. CDR1 and CDR2 from the germline V gene are MNHEY and SMNVEV (reference sequence). V lost 4 bases, J lost 7 bases, and 10 bases stayed unmatched. The CDR3 is made up of 15 amino acids. CDR3 protein: CASSSSGTGANTQYF. The CDR3 bases are TGTGCCAGCAGTTCGTCCGGGACAGGAGCCAATACGCAGTATTTT.

CDR3: CASLKAANTGELFF. In nucleotides, the CDR3 is TGTGCCAGCCTTAAGGCAGCTAACACCGGGGAGCTGTTTTTT. V usage is TRBV28 and J usage is TRBJ2-2; unclear D gene. This CDR3 is 14 amino acids long. The germline V gene has CDR1 MDHEN and CDR2 SYDVKM. The V end was cut by 8 bases, the J end by 2 bases, with 12 bases between.

This chain's CDR3 is CASSYNGKGYTF. The DNA of the CDR3 is TGTGCCAGCAGTTACAACGGGAAGGGCTACACCTTC. The chain links TRBV6-5 to TRBJ1-2; no clear D. V gave up 2 bases and J gave up 8 bases, with 9 bases separating them. Looked up from germline, CDR1 is MNHEY and CDR2 is SVGAGI. The CDR3 is 12 amino acids.

This clonotype occurred once. The CDR3 DNA reads TGTGCCAGCAGTTTGCCGGACAACTATGGCTACACCTTC. Protein: CASSLPDNYGYTF. The V and J genes are TRBV28 and TRBJ1-2; D is unclear. Deletions cut 3 bases from V and 2 bases from J, with 7 bases between. The CDR3 consists of 13 residues. The germline V gene has CDR1 MDHEN and CDR2 SYDVKM.